There are many counts of the clone carrying this TCR beta chain. Its antigen is as yet unknown. The data derive from a study of Graves' ophthalmopathy and Graves' hyperthyroidism. Stable hyperthyroidism was defined by absence of ophthalmopathy within 18 months of follow-up. CDR3 regions of TCR beta were amplified from RNA transcripts. Second-round multiplex PCR came after a first-round RT-PCR that employed HTBI primers. TCRdb ran MiXCR on the multiplex PCR reads and lists one entry per CDR3 protein. The sample lists 400,000 to 450,000 distinct CDR3 sequences; around 20% were seen once. The study's findings and limits: Blood was where most expanded thyroid clonotypes above 0.001 frequency also turned up. Both a roughly 70% sensitivity and an approximately 74% specificity characterized the model's predictions of ophthalmopathy progression.

V was shortened by 1 base and J by 9 bases, with 7 bases between the two germline ends. Per the germline V gene, CDR1 is LNHDA and CDR2 is SQIVND (reference sequence). The CDR3 contains 12 residues. This chain links TRBV19 with TRBJ1-5; perhaps TRBD1 as D (5 bases). This TCR was recovered from a woman aged 18-29 years with stable Graves' hyperthyroidism. The sample taken for sequencing was peripheral blood. The CDR3 nucleotides read TGTGCCAGTAGTATAGGAGGGGTGCCCCAGCATTTT. It codes for CASSIGGVPQHF.